The rows below give T cell receptor beta chains drawn from one sample of a study of blood T cell repertoires in COVID-19. Generated by immunoSEQ multiplex PCR, the TCRdb table keeps only in-frame clones and is missing some. The table lists approximately 72,000 clones, about 89% of them singletons. The sample taken for sequencing was peripheral blood. These receptors were taken from a woman aged 55-70 years with acute or convalescent COVID-19. The CDR3 runs from the conserved cysteine through the conserved F or W. A D gene is named only where the DNA matches it firmly. Rows give clone size only sometimes, using once, few, many, or a class for an expanded clone.

d_gene,j_gene,v_gene,abundance,CDR3aa,CDR3nt
-,TRBJ2-5,TRBV30,-,CAWSVETGSGETQYF,TGTGCCTGGAGTGTTGAGACAGGGAGCGGGGAGACCCAGTACTTC
-,TRBJ2-6,TRBV5-4,-,CASSLDTGANVLTF,TGTGCCAGCAGCTTGGATACTGGGGCCAACGTCCTGACTTTC
-,TRBJ2-7,TRBV6-2/TRBV6-3,-,CASSTTTYEQYF,TGTGCCAGCAGTACTACGACCTACGAGCAGTACTTC
TRBD1,TRBJ2-7,TRBV7-2,few,CASSRTGETYEQYF,TGTGCCAGCAGCCGGACAGGGGAGACTTACGAGCAGTACTTC
TRBD1,TRBJ2-7,TRBV6-6,once,CASSREQGSYEQYF,TGTGCCAGCAGCCGCGAACAGGGGTCCTACGAGCAGTACTTC
-,TRBJ2-7,TRBV5-6,-,CASISFRDTLSYEQYF,TGTGCCAGCATCTCATTCCGGGACACCCTCTCGTACGAGCAGTACTTC
TRBD2,TRBJ2-7,TRBV6-6,-,CASSRTSGGAYEQYF,TGTGCCAGCAGTAGGACTAGCGGGGGGGCCTACGAGCAGTACTTC
-,TRBJ2-7,TRBV7-6,-,CASSLVSHPLVEQYF,TGTGCCAGCAGCTTAGTTTCCCACCCGTTAGTTGAGCAGTACTTC
-,TRBJ1-1,TRBV11-3,-,CASSLGQSEAFF,TGTGCCAGCAGCCTCGGACAGTCTGAAGCTTTCTTT
TRBD1,TRBJ1-6,TRBV28,-,CASSRLPGQGYSPLHF,TGTGCCAGCAGTCGACTTCCGGGACAGGGATATTCACCCCTCCACTTT
-,TRBJ2-7,TRBV5-1,-,CASSPGEVRAGNEQYF,TGCGCCAGCAGCCCGGGCGAGGTTCGGGCAGGGAACGAGCAGTACTTC
TRBD2,TRBJ2-7,TRBV6-5,-,CASSYGGVGEQYF,TGTGCCAGCAGTTACGGGGGGGTAGGGGAGCAGTACTTC
-,TRBJ1-2,TRBV30,-,CAWSNQGYGYTF,TGTGCCTGGAGTAACCAGGGGTATGGCTACACCTTC
-,TRBJ2-5,TRBV4-1,-,CASSLSEREETQYF,TGCGCCAGCAGCCTCTCTGAGAGGGAAGAGACCCAGTACTTC
-,TRBJ1-5,TRBV2,-,CASSGTEEGGDQPQHF,TGTGCCAGCAGCGGGACGGAGGAGGGTGGGGATCAGCCCCAGCATTTT
TRBD2,TRBJ2-5,TRBV5-5,-,CASSLNGRLAVETQYF,TGTGCCAGCAGCTTGAATGGTAGGCTAGCGGTAGAGACCCAGTACTTC
TRBD1,TRBJ1-5,TRBV14,-,CASSRYWDSPRGPRAQHF,TGTGCCAGCAGCCGATATTGGGACTCACCGAGGGGGCCGCGAGCCCAGCATTTT
-,TRBJ2-1,TRBV27,-,CASSLSSGNSYNEQFF,TGTGCCAGCAGTTTATCCTCGGGGAACTCCTACAATGAGCAGTTCTTC
-,TRBJ1-2,TRBV12-3/TRBV12-4,-,CASSLNYGYTF,TGTGCCAGCAGTCTGAACTATGGCTACACCTTC
TRBD2,TRBJ2-7,TRBV28,-,CASTPGGAYEQYF,TGTGCCAGCACCCCTGGGGGGGCCTACGAGCAGTACTTC
-,TRBJ2-2,TRBV19,-,CASSFQTGELFF,TGTGCCAGTAGTTTCCAGACCGGGGAGCTGTTTTTT
-,TRBJ2-3,TRBV11-1,-,CASSFGGVSTDTQYF,TGTGCCAGCAGCTTCGGGGGTGTTAGCACAGATACGCAGTATTTT
-,TRBJ1-6,TRBV5-1,-,CASSEPNSPLHF,TGCGCCAGCAGCGAGCCTAATTCACCCCTCCACTTT
-,TRBJ1-6,TRBV12-3/TRBV12-4,-,CASSQNSPLHF,TGTGCCAGCAGTCAAAATTCACCCCTCCACTTT
-,TRBJ1-2,TRBV19,-,CASSITGGFDGYGYTF,TGTGCCAGTAGTATAACGGGGGGGTTCGACGGTTATGGCTACACCTTC
TRBD2,TRBJ2-7,TRBV5-1,once,CASSLWAGGNGEQYF,TGCGCCAGCAGCTTGTGGGCGGGAGGTAACGGCGAGCAGTACTTC
-,TRBJ2-5,TRBV5-4,-,CASSHTGVQETQYF,TGTGCCAGCAGCCATACGGGGGTCCAAGAGACCCAGTACTTC
-,TRBJ2-5,TRBV5-4,-,CASSREETQYF,TGTGCCAGCAGCCGAGAGGAGACCCAGTACTTC
-,TRBJ2-1,TRBV7-3,-,CASSLSGSYNEQFF,TGTGCCAGCAGCCTCTCGGGGTCCTACAATGAGCAGTTCTTC
TRBD2,TRBJ2-5,TRBV3-1/TRBV3-2,-,CASSNRGGGGPETQYF,TGTGCCAGCAGCAACCGTGGCGGGGGAGGGCCAGAGACCCAGTACTTC
-,TRBJ1-5,TRBV6-5,-,CASSRGGQGRSSQHF,TGTGCCAGCAGCCGGGGGGGGCAGGGGCGATCGTCCCAGCATTTT
-,TRBJ2-4,TRBV10-3,-,CAISESPSQALIF,TGTGCCATCAGTGAGTCACCCTCCCAGGCCCTCATCTTC
-,TRBJ2-2,TRBV19,-,CASSIRERTGELFF,TGTGCCAGTAGTATACGTGAGCGGACCGGGGAGCTGTTTTTT
TRBD1,TRBJ1-2,TRBV5-1,-,CASSPMTGRNGYTF,TGCGCCAGCAGCCCGATGACAGGGAGAAATGGCTACACCTTC
TRBD1,TRBJ1-2,TRBV6-5,-,CASVGTGGTYGYTF,TGTGCCAGCGTAGGGACAGGAGGAACCTATGGCTACACCTTC
-,TRBJ2-2,TRBV19,-,CASSIGGPGGELFF,TGTGCCAGTAGTATAGGGGGGCCTGGCGGGGAGCTGTTTTTT
TRBD1,TRBJ2-1,TRBV5-5,-,CASSQQDRANEQFF,TGTGCCAGCAGCCAACAGGACAGGGCGAATGAGCAGTTCTTC
-,TRBJ2-7,TRBV12-5,-,CASAQGYEQYF,TGTGCTAGTGCCCAGGGTTACGAGCAGTACTTC
-,TRBJ1-4,TRBV25-1,once,CASSEFRALNEKLFF,TGTGCCAGCAGTGAGTTCAGGGCTCTCAATGAAAAACTGTTTTTT
TRBD1,TRBJ2-7,TRBV7-9,-,CASSLGTGKGYEQYF,TGTGCCAGCAGCCTCGGGACAGGGAAGGGGTACGAGCAGTACTTC
TRBD2,TRBJ2-4,TRBV4-2,-,CASSQASGRGKNIQYF,TGTGCCAGCAGCCAAGCCTCCGGGAGGGGCAAAAACATTCAGTACTTC
-,TRBJ2-3,TRBV21-1,-,CASHPRGSPHTDTQYF,TGTGCCAGCCACCCACGGGGTAGTCCTCACACAGATACGCAGTATTTT
-,TRBJ1-1,TRBV4-1,-,CASSQDLGTFWAFF,TGCGCCAGCAGCCAAGACCTCGGGACATTTTGGGCTTTCTTT
TRBD1,TRBJ2-3,TRBV19,-,CASSRQGDWGTDTQYF,TGTGCCAGTTCTCGACAGGGGGATTGGGGCACAGATACGCAGTATTTT
-,TRBJ1-6,TRBV10-3,-,CAISVQGQNSPLHF,TGTGCCATCAGTGTTCAGGGCCAGAATTCACCCCTCCACTTT
-,TRBJ2-7,TRBV25-1,-,CASSERLAYEQYF,TGTGCCAGCAGTGAGCGGCTAGCCTACGAGCAGTACTTC
-,TRBJ1-4,TRBV6-6,-,CASSFRRQETNEKLFF,TGTGCCAGCAGTTTCCGGAGGCAGGAAACTAATGAAAAACTGTTTTTT
-,TRBJ2-3,TRBV3-1/TRBV3-2,-,CASSPRGDTQYF,TGTGCCAGCAGCCCCAGGGGAGATACGCAGTATTTT
TRBD1,TRBJ2-1,TRBV6-6,-,CASRTGTGIYNEQFF,TGTGCCAGCAGGACCGGGACAGGGATCTACAATGAGCAGTTCTTC
-,TRBJ1-1,TRBV6-6,-,CASSLLGGTDTEAFF,TGTGCCAGCAGCCTACTGGGGGGGACGGACACTGAAGCTTTCTTT
-,TRBJ1-2,TRBV18,once,CASSPGPSNYGYTF,TGTGCCAGCTCCCCAGGGCCATCCAACTATGGCTACACCTTC
-,TRBJ1-4,TRBV19,once,CASSRGKLFF,TGTGCCAGTTCCCGGGGAAAACTGTTTTTT
TRBD1,TRBJ2-1,TRBV5-1,-,CASSLKLGDRVVNEQFF,TGCGCCAGCAGCTTGAAATTAGGAGACAGGGTGGTTAATGAGCAGTTCTTC
TRBD1,TRBJ2-4,TRBV30,once,CAWSVGTGGIQYF,TGTGCCTGGAGTGTAGGGACAGGAGGAATTCAGTACTTC
-,TRBJ2-3,TRBV5-4,-,CASSFGVSGQIRDTQYF,TGTGCCAGCAGCTTTGGGGTTTCAGGACAGATTAGAGATACGCAGTATTTT
-,TRBJ1-2,TRBV28,-,CASSPPGRGNGYTF,TGTGCCAGCAGTCCCCCGGGAAGGGGGAATGGCTACACCTTC
TRBD2,TRBJ2-1,TRBV11-2,-,CASSQERGVGEQFF,TGTGCCAGCAGCCAGGAGCGGGGGGTGGGTGAGCAGTTCTTC
-,TRBJ1-4,TRBV20-1,-,CSASMGGVDEKLFF,TGCAGTGCTAGTATGGGGGGGGTGGATGAAAAACTGTTTTTT
TRBD1,TRBJ1-2,TRBV5-5,-,CASSEEGAQIGYTF,TGTGCCAGCAGCGAAGAGGGGGCTCAGATTGGCTACACCTTC
TRBD1,TRBJ2-5,TRBV2,once,CASSTTYTGEETQYF,TGTGCCAGCAGTACCACCTACACAGGGGAGGAGACCCAGTACTTC